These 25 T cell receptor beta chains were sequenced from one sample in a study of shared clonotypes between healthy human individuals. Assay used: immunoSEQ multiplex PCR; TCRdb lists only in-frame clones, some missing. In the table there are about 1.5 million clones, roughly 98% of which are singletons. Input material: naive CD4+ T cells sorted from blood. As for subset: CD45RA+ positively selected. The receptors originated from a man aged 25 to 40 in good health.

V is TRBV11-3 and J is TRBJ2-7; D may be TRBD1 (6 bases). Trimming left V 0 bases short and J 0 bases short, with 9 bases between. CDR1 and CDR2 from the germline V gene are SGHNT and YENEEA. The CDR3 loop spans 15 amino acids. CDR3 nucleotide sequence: TGTGCCAGCAGCTTAGAGACAGGTACCTCCTACGAGCAGTACTTC. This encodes CASSLETGTSYEQYF.

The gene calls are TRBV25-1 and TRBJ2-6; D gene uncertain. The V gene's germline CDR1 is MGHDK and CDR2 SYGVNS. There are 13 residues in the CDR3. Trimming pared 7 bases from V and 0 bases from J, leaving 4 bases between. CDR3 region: CASTGSGANVLTF. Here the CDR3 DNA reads TGTGCCAGCACGGGCTCTGGGGCCAACGTCCTGACTTTC.

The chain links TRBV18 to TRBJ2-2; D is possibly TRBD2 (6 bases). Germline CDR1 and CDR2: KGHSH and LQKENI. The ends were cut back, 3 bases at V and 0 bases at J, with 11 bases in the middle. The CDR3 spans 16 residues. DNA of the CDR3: TGTGCCAGCTCACCCGAAGGAGGGGCGAACACCGGGGAGCTGTTTTTT. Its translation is CASSPEGGANTGELFF.

CDR3 sequence (DNA): TGCGCCAGCAGCTTGCGGGCGAGGGAGTACAATGAGCAGTTCTTC. Amino acid sequence: CASSLRAREYNEQFF. The genes are TRBV5-1 and TRBJ2-1; possible D gene TRBD2, 5 bases. V lost 1 base and J 4 bases, leaving 12 bases between the germline ends. The CDR3 has 15 amino acids. Germline V lookup: CDR1 SGHRS, CDR2 YFSETQ.

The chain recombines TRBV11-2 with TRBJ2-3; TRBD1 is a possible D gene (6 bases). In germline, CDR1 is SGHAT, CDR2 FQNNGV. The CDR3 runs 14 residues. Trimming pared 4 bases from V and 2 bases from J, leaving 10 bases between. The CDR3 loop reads CASSSTGITDTQYF. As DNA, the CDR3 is TGTGCCAGCAGCTCCACAGGGATCACAGATACGCAGTATTTT.

The CDR3: CASSRVAGPVGGYTF. The DNA of the CDR3 is TGTGCCAGTAGTAGGGTCGCGGGGCCCGTCGGTGGCTACACCTTC. The J gene is TRBJ1-2, the V gene TRBV19; tentative D call: TRBD1 (5 bases). V was shortened by 4 bases and J by 7 bases, with 19 bases between the two germline ends. Germline V gives CDR1 LNHDA, CDR2 SQIVND (reference sequence). The CDR3 loop spans 15 amino acids.

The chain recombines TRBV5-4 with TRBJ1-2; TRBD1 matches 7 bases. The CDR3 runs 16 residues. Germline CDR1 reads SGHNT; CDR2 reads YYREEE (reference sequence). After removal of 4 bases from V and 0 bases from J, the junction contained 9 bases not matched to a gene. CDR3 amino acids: CASSKGQRLSNYGYTF. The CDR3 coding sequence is TGTGCCAGCAGCAAGGGACAGCGCTTATCTAACTATGGCTACACCTTC.

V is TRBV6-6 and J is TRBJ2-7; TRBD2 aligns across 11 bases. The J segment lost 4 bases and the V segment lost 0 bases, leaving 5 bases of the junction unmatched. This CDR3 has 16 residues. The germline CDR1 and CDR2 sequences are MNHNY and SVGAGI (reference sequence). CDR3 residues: CASSYSPGLAAYEQYF. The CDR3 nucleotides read TGTGCCAGCAGTTACTCTCCGGGACTAGCGGCGTACGAGCAGTACTTC.

The DNA of the CDR3 is TGTGCCAGCAGCCAAATTAGGACGTCCAGCTATGGCTACACCTTC. Protein: CASSQIRTSSYGYTF. The V gene is TRBV11-2, the J gene TRBJ1-2, with D unclear. The V and J ends lost 5 bases and 4 bases respectively, with 17 bases between them. CDR3 length: 15 amino acids. CDR1 SGHAT and CDR2 FQNNGV come from the germline V gene.

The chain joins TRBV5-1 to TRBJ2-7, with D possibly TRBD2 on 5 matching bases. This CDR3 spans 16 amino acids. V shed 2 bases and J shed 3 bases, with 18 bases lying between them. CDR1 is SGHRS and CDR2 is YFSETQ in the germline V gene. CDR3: CASSLGPSIGVYEQYF. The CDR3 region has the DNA TGCGCCAGCAGCTTAGGTCCTAGCATCGGGGTCTACGAGCAGTACTTC.

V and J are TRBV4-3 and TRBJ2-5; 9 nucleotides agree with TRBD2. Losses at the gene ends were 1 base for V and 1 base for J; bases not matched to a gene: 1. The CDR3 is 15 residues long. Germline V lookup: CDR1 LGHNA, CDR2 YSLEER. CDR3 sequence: CASSQGLAVQETQYF. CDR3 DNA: TGCGCCAGCAGCCAAGGACTAGCGGTCCAAGAGACCCAGTACTTC.

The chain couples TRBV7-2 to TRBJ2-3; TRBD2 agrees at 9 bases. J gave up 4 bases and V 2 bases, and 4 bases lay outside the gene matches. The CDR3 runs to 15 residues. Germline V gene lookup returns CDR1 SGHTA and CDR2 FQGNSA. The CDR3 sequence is CASSLSSGASDTQYF. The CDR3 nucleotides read TGTGCCAGCAGCTTATCTAGCGGGGCATCAGATACGCAGTATTTT.

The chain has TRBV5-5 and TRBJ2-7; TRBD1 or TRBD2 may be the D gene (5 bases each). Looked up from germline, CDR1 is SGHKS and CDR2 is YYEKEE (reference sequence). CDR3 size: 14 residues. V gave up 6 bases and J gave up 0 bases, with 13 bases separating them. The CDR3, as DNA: TGTGCCAGCATAGGGGAGAAGAACTCCTACGAGCAGTACTTC. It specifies CASIGEKNSYEQYF.

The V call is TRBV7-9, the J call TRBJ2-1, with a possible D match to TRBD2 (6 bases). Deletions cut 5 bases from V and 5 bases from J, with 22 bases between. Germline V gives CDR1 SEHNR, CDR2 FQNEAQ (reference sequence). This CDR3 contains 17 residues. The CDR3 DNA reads TGTGCCAGCAGCGTGATGGGTGGAGGGCGGACCCACAATGAGCAGTTCTTC. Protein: CASSVMGGGRTHNEQFF.

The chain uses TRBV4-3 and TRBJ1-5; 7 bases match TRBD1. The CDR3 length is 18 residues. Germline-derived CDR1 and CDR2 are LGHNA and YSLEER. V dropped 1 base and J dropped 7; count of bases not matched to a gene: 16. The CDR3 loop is CASSQVVWGQTQIQPQHF. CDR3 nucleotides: TGCGCCAGCAGCCAAGTAGTTTGGGGACAGACCCAGATACAGCCCCAGCATTTT.

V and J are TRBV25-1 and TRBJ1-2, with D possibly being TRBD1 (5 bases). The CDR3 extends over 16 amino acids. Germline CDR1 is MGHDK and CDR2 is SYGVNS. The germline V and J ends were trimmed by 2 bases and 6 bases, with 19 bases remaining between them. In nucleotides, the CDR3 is TGTGCCAGCAGTGAAGGATCGGGACCGGGAGGACATGGCTACACCTTC. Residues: CASSEGSGPGGHGYTF.

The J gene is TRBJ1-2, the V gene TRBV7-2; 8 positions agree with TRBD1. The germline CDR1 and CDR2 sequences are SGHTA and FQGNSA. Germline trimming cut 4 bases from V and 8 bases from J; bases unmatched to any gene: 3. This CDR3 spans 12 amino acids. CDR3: CASSSGQAGYTF. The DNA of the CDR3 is TGTGCCAGCAGCTCGGGACAGGCAGGCTACACCTTC.

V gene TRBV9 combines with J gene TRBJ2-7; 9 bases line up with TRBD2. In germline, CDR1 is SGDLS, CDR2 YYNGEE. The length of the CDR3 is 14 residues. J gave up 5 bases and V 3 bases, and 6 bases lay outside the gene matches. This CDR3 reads CASSEAGGSHEQYF. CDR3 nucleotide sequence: TGTGCCAGCAGCGAAGCGGGAGGATCACACGAGCAGTACTTC.

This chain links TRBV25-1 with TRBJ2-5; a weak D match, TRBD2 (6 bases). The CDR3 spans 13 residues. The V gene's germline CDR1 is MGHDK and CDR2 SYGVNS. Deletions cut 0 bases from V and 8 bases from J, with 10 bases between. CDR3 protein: CASSEYGTPTQYF. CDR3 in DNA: TGTGCCAGCAGTGAATATGGGACTCCTACCCAGTACTTC.

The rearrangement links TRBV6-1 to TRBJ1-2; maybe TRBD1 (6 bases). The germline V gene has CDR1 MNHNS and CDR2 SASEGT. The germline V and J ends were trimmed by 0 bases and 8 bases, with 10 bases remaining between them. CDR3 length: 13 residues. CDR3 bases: TGTGCCAGCAGTGAAGCGTCAGGGGTCGGCTACACCTTC. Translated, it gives CASSEASGVGYTF.

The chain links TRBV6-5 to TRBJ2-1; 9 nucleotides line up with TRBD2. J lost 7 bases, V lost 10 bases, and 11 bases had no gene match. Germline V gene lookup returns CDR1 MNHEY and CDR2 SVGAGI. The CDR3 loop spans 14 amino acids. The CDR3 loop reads CATDRLAGSNEQFF. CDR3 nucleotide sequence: TGTGCCACCGACCGCCTAGCGGGGAGTAATGAGCAGTTCTTC.

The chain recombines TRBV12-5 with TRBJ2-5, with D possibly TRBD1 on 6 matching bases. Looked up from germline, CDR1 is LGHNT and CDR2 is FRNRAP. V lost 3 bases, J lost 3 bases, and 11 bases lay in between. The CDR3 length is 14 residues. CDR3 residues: CASGFGQTKETQYF. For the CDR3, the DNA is TGTGCTAGTGGTTTTGGACAGACTAAAGAGACCCAGTACTTC.

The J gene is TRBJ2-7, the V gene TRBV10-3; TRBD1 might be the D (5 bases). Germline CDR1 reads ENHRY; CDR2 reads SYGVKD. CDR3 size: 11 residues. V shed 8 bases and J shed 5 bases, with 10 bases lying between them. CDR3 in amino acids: CAIGALDEQYF. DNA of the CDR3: TGTGCCATCGGGGCGCTGGACGAGCAGTACTTC.

The CDR3: CASSLPGPPPDTQYF. The CDR3 DNA sequence: TGTGCCAGCAGCCTACCGGGGCCCCCCCCAGATACGCAGTATTTT. The genes are TRBV6-6 and TRBJ2-3, with D perhaps assigned TRBD1 or TRBD2 (5 bases each). From germline, CDR1 is MNHNY and CDR2 SVGAGI (reference sequence). V lost 6 bases and J lost 4, with 17 bases in between. There are 15 residues in the CDR3.

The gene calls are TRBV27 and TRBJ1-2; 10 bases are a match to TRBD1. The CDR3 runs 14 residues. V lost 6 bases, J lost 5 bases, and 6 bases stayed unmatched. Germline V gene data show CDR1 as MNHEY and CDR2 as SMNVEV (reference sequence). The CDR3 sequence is CASRGDRGRYGYTF. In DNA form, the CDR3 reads TGTGCCAGCAGGGGGGACAGGGGAAGGTATGGCTACACCTTC.